Presented here are 4 T cell receptor beta chains from one specimen sequenced in a study of brain metastases from non-small cell lung cancer. TCRdb's copy holds only in-frame clones and misses some; the assay was immunoSEQ multiplex PCR. The sample lists over a thousand clones, 85% seen once, with around 10% in the top ten. Sequencing used tissue from a brain metastasis. These receptors were obtained from a donor at least 40 years old with non-small cell lung cancer.

The chain recombines TRBV19 with TRBJ2-7; TRBD1 aligns across 7 bases. There are 14 residues in the CDR3. V lost 5 bases to trimming and J lost 2 bases; unmatched junction nucleotides: 6. Germline V gene lookup returns CDR1 LNHDA and CDR2 SQIVND (reference sequence). Here the CDR3 DNA reads TGTGCCAGTAGTTACCGGGACAGTACCTACGAGCAGTACTTC. It translates to CASSYRDSTYEQYF.

Here the CDR3 reads CASSISPGYTF. The CDR3 region has the DNA TGTGCCAGTAGTATCAGTCCCGGCTACACCTTC. The chain links TRBV19 to TRBJ1-2; D unclear. Trimming pared 3 bases from V and 8 bases from J, leaving 7 bases between. Germline V lookup: CDR1 LNHDA, CDR2 SQIVND (reference sequence). This CDR3 is built from 11 residues.

The chain joins TRBV2 to TRBJ2-6; 14 bases are shared with TRBD2. The CDR3 is 16 amino acids. Trimming cost V 6 bases and J 2 bases; bases outside gene matches: 0. Looked up from germline, CDR1 is SNHLY and CDR2 is FYNNEI. CDR3 sequence (DNA): TGTGCCAGCAGGGGACTAGCGGGAGCTGGGGCCAACGTCCTGACTTTC. It specifies CASRGLAGAGANVLTF.

In this sample, this clone is hyperexpanded. This chain uses TRBV7-9 with TRBJ2-1, with D possibly being TRBD1 or TRBD2 (5 bases each). The CDR3 has 17 amino acids. Trimming cost V 5 bases and J 2 bases, with 19 bases left between them. Germline CDR1 reads SEHNR; CDR2 reads FQNEAQ (reference sequence). CDR3 loop: CASSPPRGLSTYNEQFF. The CDR3 DNA reads TGTGCCAGCAGCCCGCCCCGGGGCCTCTCGACCTACAATGAGCAGTTCTTC.